This T cell receptor beta chain was identified during a study of T cells in Graves' hyperthyroidism and ophthalmopathy. Study-wide results and limits: It was a median about 6.5 months before onset that the model predicted ophthalmopathy.

The CDR3 extends over 14 amino acids. With 5 bases clipped from V and 0 bases from J, the junction kept 3 bases outside the gene matches. CDR1 is DFQATT and CDR2 is SNEGSKA in the germline V gene (reference sequence). This clonotype appeared many times. No antigen is known for it. Amplified regions were TCR beta CDR3 sequences from RNA transcripts. During a first-round RT-PCR of the TCR CDR3, the HTBI primer set was used. TCRdb processed the multiplex PCR reads anew with MiXCR; each CDR3 protein has one entry. The sample yields roughly 330,000 distinct CDR3 sequences, around 16% seen once. Absent ophthalmopathy progression within 18 months defined stable Graves' hyperthyroidism.

The sample consisted of blood. The source of this sequence is a man aged 25-45 years with Graves' hyperthyroidism. The chain has TRBV20-1 and TRBJ2-2, with 7 bases matching TRBD1. The CDR3 is CSAPGTANTGELFF. The CDR3 nucleotides read TGCAGTGCTCCTGGGACAGCGAACACCGGGGAGCTGTTTTTT.